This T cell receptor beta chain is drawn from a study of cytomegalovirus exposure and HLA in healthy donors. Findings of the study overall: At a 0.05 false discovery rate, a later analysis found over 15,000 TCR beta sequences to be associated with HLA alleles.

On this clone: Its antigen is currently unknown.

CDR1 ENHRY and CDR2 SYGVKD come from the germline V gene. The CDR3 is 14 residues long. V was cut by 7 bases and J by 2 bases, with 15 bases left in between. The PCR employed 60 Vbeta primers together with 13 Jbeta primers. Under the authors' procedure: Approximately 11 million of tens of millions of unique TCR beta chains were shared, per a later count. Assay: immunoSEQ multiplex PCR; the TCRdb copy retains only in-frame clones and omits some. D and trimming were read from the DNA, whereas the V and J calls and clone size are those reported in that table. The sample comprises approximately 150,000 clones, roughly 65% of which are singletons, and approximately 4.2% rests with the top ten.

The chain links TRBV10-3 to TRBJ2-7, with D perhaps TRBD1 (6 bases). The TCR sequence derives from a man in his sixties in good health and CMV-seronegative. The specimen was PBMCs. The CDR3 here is CAIKTRGPTYEQYF. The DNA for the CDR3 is TGTGCCATCAAAACCAGGGGTCCGACCTACGAGCAGTACTTC.